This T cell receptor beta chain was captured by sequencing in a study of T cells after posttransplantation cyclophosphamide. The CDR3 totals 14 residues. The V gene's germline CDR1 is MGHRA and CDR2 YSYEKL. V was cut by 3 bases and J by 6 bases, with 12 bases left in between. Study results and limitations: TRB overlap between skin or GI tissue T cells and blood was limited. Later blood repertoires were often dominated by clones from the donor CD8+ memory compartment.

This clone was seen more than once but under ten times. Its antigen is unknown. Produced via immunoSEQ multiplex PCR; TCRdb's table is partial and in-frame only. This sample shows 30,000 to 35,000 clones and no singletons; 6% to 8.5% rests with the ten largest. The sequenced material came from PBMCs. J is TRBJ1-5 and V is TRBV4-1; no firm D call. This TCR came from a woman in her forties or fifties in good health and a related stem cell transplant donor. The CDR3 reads CASSHDGSGQPQHF. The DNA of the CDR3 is TGCGCCAGCAGCCACGATGGGTCGGGTCAGCCCCAGCATTTT.